The clone carrying this T cell receptor (beta chain) was detected many times. What it binds is not known. These data are taken from a study of CD8 T cells in ankylosing spondylitis. Findings and limits, study-wide: Clones linked with disease were CD8+ and fairly uncommon in the peripheral blood. It was reported that disease-linked clones were significantly enriched in matched ankylosing spondylitis synovial fluid.

Quantitative 5'-RACE was performed with molecular barcodes, and it yielded the TCR beta libraries. A single record per CDR3 protein comes from TCRdb applying MiXCR to the 5' RACE reads. Here the sample spans fewer than 200,000 distinct CDR3 sequences, 15% to 20% being singletons. The CDR3 is 15 amino acids. Per the germline V gene, CDR1 is SGHDT and CDR2 is YYEEEE. J lost 0 bases, V lost 5 bases, and 2 bases had no gene match. The source is a male donor under 35 with ankylosing spondylitis or in good health (not recorded which). The specimen was blood, either unsorted or a sorted T cell fraction (not recorded which). V usage is TRBV5-6 and J usage is TRBJ2-1; 10 nucleotides agree with TRBD2. DNA for the CDR3: TGTGCCAGCAGGGTAGCGGGAGGCTCCTACAATGAGCAGTTCTTC. Translated, it gives CASRVAGGSYNEQFF.